What follows are 24 T cell receptor beta chains derived from one specimen sequenced in a study of shared clonotypes between healthy human individuals. Repertoires were generated with immunoSEQ multiplex PCR, while TCRdb's copy carries only in-frame clones and drops some. The table includes 2 million to 2.5 million clones, more than 85% detected once. The sequenced material came from naive CD4+ T cells from PBMCs. The subset denotes: CD45RA+ positively selected. The receptors come from a man aged 18 to 35 in good health. Some clones in this sample may be carry-over from other donors' samples.

Points on this clone: Other DNA sequences within the sample encode an identical CDR3. The rearrangement joins TRBV18 to TRBJ2-5; D not resolved. V dropped 3 bases and J dropped 5 bases, with 4 bases sitting between them. Per the germline V gene, CDR1 is KGHSH and CDR2 is LQKENI. The CDR3 totals 11 residues. The CDR3 protein is CASSPGETQYF. DNA for the CDR3: TGTGCCAGCTCACCTGGGGAGACCCAGTACTTC.

This chain links TRBV29-1 with TRBJ2-3, with unresolved D. CDR1 is SQVTM and CDR2 is ANQGSEA in the germline V gene. Between the trimmed V and J ends, which lost 6 bases and 4 bases, there was a span of 17 bases. The CDR3 consists of 14 residues. CDR3 loop: CSVTTYIGPDTQYF. CDR3 nucleotides: TGCAGCGTGACGACTTATATAGGGCCAGATACGCAGTATTTT.

CDR3 sequence (DNA): TGTGCCGCCGGCAGGGTTTTGAAGGAGCAGTACTTC. Its translation: CAAGRVLKEQYF. V is TRBV10-3 and J is TRBJ2-7, with D perhaps matching TRBD1 (5 bases). Germline-derived CDR1 and CDR2 are ENHRY and SYGVKD. V lost 11 bases and J 7 bases, leaving 18 bases between the germline ends. The CDR3 is 12 residues long.

This sequence joins TRBV18 and TRBJ1-2; D might be TRBD1 (6 bases). The V end lost 6 bases, the J end lost 0 bases, and 17 bases lay between the germline ends. Germline CDR1 KGHSH, CDR2 LQKENI. The CDR3 is 16 residues long. CDR3 in amino acids: CASSPDSPLANYGYTF. The CDR3 bases are TGTGCCAGCTCGCCGGACAGCCCCCTAGCTAACTATGGCTACACCTTC.

The V gene is TRBV30, the J gene TRBJ2-7; the D gene is possibly TRBD2 (6 bases). Germline V CDR1 and CDR2: GTSNPN, SVGIG (reference sequence). V was trimmed by 2 bases and J by 4 bases, leaving 15 bases between them. The CDR3 extends over 14 amino acids. The CDR3 protein is CAWSPRRGIYEQYF. Here the CDR3 DNA reads TGTGCCTGGAGTCCCCGGCGCGGGATTTACGAGCAGTACTTC.

The chain employs TRBV27 and TRBJ1-1, with D maybe TRBD1 (5 bases). This CDR3 comprises 16 residues. CDR1 is MNHEY, CDR2 SMNVEV, per germline (reference sequence). With 3 bases removed from V and 3 bases from J, the gap between germline ends came to 17 bases. The DNA for the CDR3 is TGTGCCAGCAGTTTCTGGGGGTTTGGGAAGGACACTGAAGCTTTCTTT. Its translation is CASSFWGFGKDTEAFF.

This rearrangement joins TRBV5-1 to TRBJ2-5; 7 bases fit TRBD2. With 0 bases clipped from V and 2 bases from J, the junction kept 7 bases outside the gene matches. This CDR3 spans 16 amino acids. In germline, CDR1 is SGHRS, CDR2 YFSETQ. The CDR3 is CASSLAWTGGQETQYF. The CDR3 region has the DNA TGCGCCAGCAGCTTGGCCTGGACGGGAGGACAAGAGACCCAGTACTTC.

The chain uses TRBV21-1 and TRBJ2-7; the tabulated D call, TRBD2, remains unverified against the DNA. TRBV21-1 is a documented pseudogene. The CDR3 totals 15 residues. Here the CDR3 DNA reads TGTGCCAGCAGCAAAGCCGCGGGAGGGCTTTGGGGGCAGTACTTC. It codes for CASSKAAGGLWGQYF.

The chain carries TRBV27 and TRBJ2-1; D gene unclear. The CDR3 is made up of 11 amino acids. Germline V gene lookup returns CDR1 MNHEY and CDR2 SMNVEV (reference sequence). Trimming took 2 bases from V and 8 from J, leaving 4 bases between them. Here the CDR3 reads CASSLGDEQFF. CDR3 in DNA: TGTGCCAGCAGTTTAGGAGATGAGCAGTTCTTC.

Regarding this clone: Other DNA sequences in this specimen translate into the identical CDR3. The J gene is TRBJ1-5, the V gene TRBV7-8, with unresolved D. This CDR3 has 14 amino acids. Germline V gene data show CDR1 as SGHVS and CDR2 as FQNEAQ. Trimming took off 1 base at V and 5 bases at J, with 9 bases between the two ends. The CDR3 nucleotides are TGTGCCAGCAGCTTAGTCGGAGGTCATCAGCCCCAGCATTTT. Protein: CASSLVGGHQPQHF.

CDR3 in amino acids: CSVTPTGDMYEQYF. The CDR3 bases are TGCAGCGTGACCCCGACAGGGGATATGTACGAGCAGTACTTC. V and J are TRBV29-1 and TRBJ2-7, with 8 bases aligning to TRBD1. CDR1 SQVTM and CDR2 ANQGSEA come from the germline V gene. Unmatched junction bases numbered 11, after V lost 6 bases and J lost 4 bases. The CDR3 has 14 amino acids.

This clone was observed once. The V gene is TRBV5-6, the J gene TRBJ2-1; 11 nucleotides match TRBD2. CDR3 size: 16 residues. Germline V gives CDR1 SGHDT, CDR2 YYEEEE. The V segment lost 4 bases and the J segment 10 bases; nucleotides outside the gene matches: 13. This CDR3 is CASSSRLAGTWVEQFF. In DNA form, the CDR3 reads TGTGCCAGCAGCAGCAGACTAGCGGGAACTTGGGTAGAGCAGTTCTTC.

This sequence joins TRBV7-3 and TRBJ2-2; D is ambiguous. V lost 1 base to trimming and J lost 6 bases, with 12 bases between them. The CDR3 is made up of 15 amino acids. The germline V gene has CDR1 SGHTA and CDR2 FQGTGA. The CDR3 loop reads CASSLISMASGELFF. The CDR3 region has the DNA TGTGCCAGCAGCTTAATTTCTATGGCGTCCGGGGAGCTGTTTTTT.

The chain has TRBV7-2 and TRBJ2-7, with D tentatively TRBD2 (7 bases). The V gene lost 6 bases and the J gene lost 6 bases, with 21 bases spanning the gap. Germline V gene data show CDR1 as SGHTA and CDR2 as FQGNSA. The CDR3 covers 15 residues. The DNA for the CDR3 is TGTGCCAGCAGTGTTAGGGGGGGCTCCTCGGGCGAGCAGTACTTC. Amino acids: CASSVRGGSSGEQYF.

Of note for this clone: The sample carries other DNA sequences with the same CDR3. The chain joins TRBV9 to TRBJ2-2; the D gene is possibly TRBD1 (6 bases). The CDR3 has 14 residues. V lost 3 bases and J lost 2, with 8 bases in between. Germline V gene sequence: CDR1 SGDLS, CDR2 YYNGEE. The CDR3: CASSDRVNTGELFF. The CDR3 bases are TGTGCCAGCAGCGACAGGGTTAACACCGGGGAGCTGTTTTTT.

This rearrangement joins TRBV5-6 to TRBJ2-7; D is perhaps TRBD2 (6 bases). The germline CDR1 and CDR2 sequences are SGHDT and YYEEEE. Trimming left V 2 bases short and J 5 bases short, with 20 bases between. There are 16 residues in the CDR3. CDR3 region: CASSFLRGAPEDEQYF. CDR3 DNA sequence: TGTGCCAGCAGCTTTCTGCGCGGGGCCCCCGAGGACGAGCAGTACTTC.

The V gene is TRBV5-6, the J gene TRBJ2-7, with no clear D. The CDR3 runs to 15 residues. Germline loops: CDR1 SGHDT, CDR2 YYEEEE. Trimming removed 0 bases at V and 0 bases at J, with 10 bases between. As DNA, the CDR3 is TGTGCCAGCAGCTTGGTCGGGCAAAGCTCCTACGAGCAGTACTTC. Residues: CASSLVGQSSYEQYF.

The rearrangement joins TRBV5-1 to TRBJ2-5; 8 positions match TRBD1. The V gene's germline CDR1 is SGHRS and CDR2 YFSETQ. CDR3 length: 17 amino acids. V lost 1 base, J lost 3 bases, and 11 bases stayed unmatched. The CDR3 reads CASSLKKQGAIKETQYF. The CDR3 DNA sequence: TGCGCCAGCAGCTTGAAGAAGCAGGGGGCAATAAAAGAGACCCAGTACTTC.

This rearrangement joins TRBV7-8 to TRBJ1-5, with a possible D match to TRBD1 (5 bases). V lost 5 bases and J 4 bases, leaving 12 bases between the germline ends. The CDR3 runs 14 residues. Germline lookup yields CDR1 SGHVS and CDR2 FQNEAQ. CDR3 sequence reads: CASSPGRVNQPQHF. In DNA, the CDR3 is TGTGCCAGCAGCCCGGGCAGGGTGAATCAGCCCCAGCATTTT. The full variable domain, rest sourced from reference TRBV7-8 and TRBJ1-5, is GAGVSQSPRYKVAKRGQDVALRCDPISGHVSLFWYQQALGQGPEFLTYFQNEAQLDKSGLPSDRFFAERPEGSVSTLKIQRTQQEDSAVYLCASSPGRVNQPQHFGDGTRLSIL.

The V gene is TRBV6-6, the J gene TRBJ1-4, with D hard to call. The V gene's germline CDR1 is MNHNY and CDR2 SVGAGI (reference sequence). This CDR3 contains 15 residues. V was clipped by 4 bases and J by 7 bases, with 16 bases between them. The CDR3 here is CASSSDARYGEKLFF. The CDR3 nucleotides read TGTGCCAGCAGTTCCGATGCCCGATATGGTGAAAAACTGTTTTTT.

The chain couples TRBV7-2 to TRBJ2-7; a weak D match, TRBD1 (5 bases). This CDR3 spans 15 amino acids. V was shortened by 5 bases and J by 5 bases, with 19 bases between the two germline ends. Germline CDR1 reads SGHTA; CDR2 reads FQGNSA. The CDR3 protein is CASSASLQGANEQYF. CDR3 nucleotide sequence: TGTGCCAGCAGCGCAAGCCTTCAGGGTGCCAACGAGCAGTACTTC.

The chain recombines TRBV19 with TRBJ2-1, with 13 bases aligning to TRBD2. J lost 8 bases, V lost 3 bases, and 10 bases had no gene match. This CDR3 spans 17 amino acids. Looked up from germline, CDR1 is LNHDA and CDR2 is SQIVND (reference sequence). The CDR3 region is CASSMMGTSGTGYEQFF. The CDR3 DNA follows: TGTGCCAGTAGTATGATGGGGACTAGCGGGACGGGTTATGAGCAGTTCTTC.

The V call is TRBV6-6, the J call TRBJ2-3; TRBD1 or TRBD2 may be the D gene (6 bases each). CDR1 is MNHNY and CDR2 is SVGAGI in the germline V gene (reference sequence). There are 16 residues in the CDR3. The V end was cut by 7 bases, the J end by 1 base, with 18 bases between. CDR3 in amino acids: CASTKGGSWGTDTQYF. Written as DNA, the CDR3 is TGTGCCAGCACCAAAGGGGGGAGTTGGGGCACAGATACGCAGTATTTT.

This chain connects TRBV9 to TRBJ2-7, with 7 positions matching TRBD2. The junction had 13 bases not matched to a gene; V was cut back by 4 bases and J by 6 bases. Germline V gene sequence: CDR1 SGDLS, CDR2 YYNGEE. The CDR3 has 15 amino acids. DNA for the CDR3: TGTGCCAGCAGCCCACGTCAGACTAGCTATGGCGAGCAGTACTTC. It encodes CASSPRQTSYGEQYF.